These 23 T cell receptor beta chains share one sample of origin, sequenced in a study of Ad26.COV2.S vaccination and SARS-CoV-2 variants. This table comes from immunoSEQ multiplex PCR, and its TCRdb copy is limited to in-frame clones, with some not included. Of more than 120,000 clones listed, 86% were seen once; the top ten hold 5%. Specimen: peripheral blood, collected after recovery from COVID-19. The receptor source for this set is a human donor who had recovered from COVID-19.

This clone was seen once. In nucleotides, the CDR3 is TGTGCCAGCAGCGTAGCGAGGGCCACAGATACGCAGTATTTT. It codes for CASSVARATDTQYF. This chain joins TRBV9 and TRBJ2-3, with D tentatively TRBD2 (5 bases). Trimming took off 0 bases at V and 2 bases at J, with 7 bases between the two ends. Germline-derived CDR1 and CDR2 are SGDLS and YYNGEE. CDR3 size: 14 residues.

The chain has TRBV4-1 and TRBJ1-1; the match to TRBD1 covers 9 bases. CDR3 length: 16 amino acids. Germline assignment: CDR1 MGHRA and CDR2 YSYEKL. With V trimmed by 3 bases and J by 5 bases, 10 bases remained unmatched. CDR3 amino acids: CASSHEQGALGTEAFF. The CDR3 DNA follows: TGCGCCAGCAGCCACGAACAGGGGGCCCTAGGAACTGAAGCTTTCTTT.

The chain's CDR3 is CASSSYGKGCTIYF. The CDR3, as DNA: TGTGCCAGCAGCTCATACGGTAAGGGGTGCACCATATATTTT. This sequence joins TRBV6-2 or TRBV6-3 and TRBJ1-3, with a tentative D call TRBD1 (5 bases). The CDR3 spans 14 residues. CDR1 is MNHEY and CDR2 is SVGEGT in the germline V gene. V shed 6 bases and J shed 9 bases, with 18 bases lying between them.

This clone was counted a few times. The chain is built from TRBV19 and TRBJ2-2, with D possibly being TRBD1 (6 bases). Trimming left V 5 bases short and J 1 base short, with 11 bases between. The germline V gene encodes CDR1 LNHDA and CDR2 SQIVND (reference sequence). The CDR3 covers 15 residues. The CDR3 sequence: CASSPPDRNTGELFF. For the CDR3, the DNA is TGTGCCAGTAGTCCGCCGGACAGGAACACCGGGGAGCTGTTTTTT. The variable domain in full, completed from reference TRBV19 and TRBJ2-2, reads DGGITQSPKYLFRKEGQNVTLSCEQNLNHDAMYWYRQDPGQGLRLIYYSQIVNDFQKGDIAEGYSVSREKKESFPLTVTSAQKNPTAFYLCASSPPDRNTGELFFGEGSRLTVL.

The chain couples TRBV28 to TRBJ2-7; D possibly corresponds to TRBD1 (6 bases). The germline CDR1 and CDR2 sequences are MDHEN and SYDVKM. The germline V and J ends were trimmed by 9 bases and 6 bases, with 18 bases remaining between them. There are 13 residues in the CDR3. The CDR3: CASGGPGYREQYF. The CDR3 region has the DNA TGTGCCAGTGGGGGCCCGGGGTATCGCGAGCAGTACTTC.

The chain carries TRBV27 and TRBJ2-7; 7 bases agree with TRBD2. The CDR3 sequence is 12 residues long. Germline V gene lookup returns CDR1 MNHEY and CDR2 SMNVEV (reference sequence). Trimming at V came to 4 bases and at J to 7 bases, leaving 4 bases not matched to a gene. CDR3 amino acids: CASSSSGGEQYF. In DNA form, the CDR3 reads TGTGCCAGCAGTTCCTCGGGGGGTGAGCAGTACTTC.

The genes are TRBV7-9 and TRBJ1-2, with TRBD1 as a possible D gene (6 bases). Trimming removed 2 bases from V and 8 bases from J, with 12 bases in between. Germline V gene data show CDR1 as SEHNR and CDR2 as FQNEAQ (reference sequence). The CDR3 is 13 residues long. CDR3 sequence reads: CASSLRAGTGYTF. The CDR3 DNA reads TGTGCCAGCAGCTTAAGGGCAGGGACAGGCTACACCTTC.

This clone was counted a few times. CDR3: CASSRDRYEQYF. CDR3 sequence (DNA): TGCGCCAGCAGCCGTGACAGATACGAGCAGTACTTC. This sequence joins TRBV5-1 and TRBJ2-7; D perhaps matches TRBD1 (5 bases). Germline CDR1 SGHRS, CDR2 YFSETQ. Trimming stripped 4 bases from V and 4 bases from J, with 9 bases between. The CDR3 is 12 residues long.

V and J are TRBV7-9 and TRBJ2-2, with a tentative D call TRBD2 (6 bases). V dropped 5 bases and J dropped 9 bases, with 16 bases sitting between them. The germline V gene encodes CDR1 SEHNR and CDR2 FQNEAQ (reference sequence). The CDR3 is 14 amino acids. This chain's CDR3 is CASSPPGDPWELFF. CDR3 DNA: TGTGCCAGCAGCCCACCGGGAGACCCCTGGGAGCTGTTTTTT. Using reference TRBV7-9 and TRBJ2-2 for the parts outside the CDR3, the full variable domain is DTGVSQNPRHKITKRGQNVTFRCDPISEHNRLYWYRQTLGQGPEFLTYFQNEAQLEKSRLLSDRFSAERPKGSFSTLEIQRTEQGDSAMYLCASSPPGDPWELFFGEGSRLTVL.

Only a few counts were recorded for this clone. The rearrangement joins TRBV19 to TRBJ1-1; 10 nucleotides line up with TRBD1. Trimming at V came to 3 bases and at J to 11 bases, leaving 9 bases not matched to a gene. CDR1 is LNHDA and CDR2 is SQIVND in the germline V gene (reference sequence). The CDR3 totals 14 residues. The CDR3 is CASSIDRGLAEAFF. The DNA for the CDR3 is TGTGCCAGTAGTATCGACAGGGGGCTGGCGGAGGCTTTCTTT.

The chain uses TRBV14 and TRBJ2-2; D is uncertain. V was cut by 1 base and J by 4 bases, with 4 bases left in between. The CDR3 runs to 13 residues. Germline V lookup: CDR1 SGHDN, CDR2 FVKESK. The chain's CDR3 is CASSQGGTGELFF. DNA for the CDR3: TGTGCCAGCAGCCAAGGGGGCACCGGGGAGCTGTTTTTT. The complete variable domain, with remaining parts taken from reference TRBV14 and TRBJ2-2, reads EAGVTQFPSHSVIEKGQTVTLRCDPISGHDNLYWYRRVMGKEIKFLLHFVKESKQDESGMPNNRFLAERTGGTYSTLKVQPAELEDSGVYFCASSQGGTGELFFGEGSRLTVL.

The V and J genes are TRBV4-3 and TRBJ2-2; tentative D call: TRBD2 (5 bases). Germline CDR1 is LGHNA and CDR2 is YSLEER. V lost 4 bases to trimming and J lost 0 bases, with 12 bases between them. This CDR3 is built from 16 residues. CDR3 region: CASSPRLEANTGELFF. Here the CDR3 DNA reads TGCGCCAGCAGCCCCCGTTTGGAGGCGAACACCGGGGAGCTGTTTTTT.

The chain uses TRBV7-2 and TRBJ2-1; 10 bases map to TRBD1. The ends lost 4 bases at V and 8 bases at J; junction bases unmatched: 11. The CDR3 spans 16 residues. Germline V gives CDR1 SGHTA, CDR2 FQGNSA. CDR3 in DNA: TGTGCCAGCAGCTCGGGAGGGACAGGGGCCTTGTATGAGCAGTTCTTC. Amino acid sequence: CASSSGGTGALYEQFF. Looking up the rest from reference TRBV7-2 and TRBJ2-1 gives the full variable domain: GAGVSQSPSNKVTEKGKDVELRCDPISGHTALYWYRQSLGQGLEFLIYFQGNSAPDKSGLPSDRFSAERTGGSVSTLTIQRTQQEDSAVYLCASSSGGTGALYEQFFGPGTRLTVL.

The V and J genes are TRBV12-3 or TRBV12-4 and TRBJ1-3; maybe TRBD1 (5 bases). Between the trimmed V and J ends, which lost 2 bases and 4 bases, there was a span of 6 bases. This CDR3 region has 13 residues. The CDR3 protein is CASSLRGGNTIYF. The CDR3 DNA reads TGTGCCAGCAGTTTACGGGGCGGAAACACCATATATTTT.

The chain recombines TRBV2 with TRBJ1-2, with no clear D. The germline V gene has CDR1 SNHLY and CDR2 FYNNEI. Trimming pared 0 bases from V and 0 bases from J, leaving 5 bases between. The length of the CDR3 is 14 residues. CDR3 residues: CASSEARANYGYTF. The CDR3, as DNA: TGTGCCAGCAGTGAAGCGCGGGCTAACTATGGCTACACCTTC.

Note on this clone: A junction end diverges from the germline sequence, so it may reflect a read error. V and J are TRBV7-7 and TRBJ2-1; 13 bases align to TRBD2. The CDR3 is 16 amino acids. Germline V gene data show CDR1 as SSHAT and CDR2 as FNYEAQ (reference sequence). In DNA, the CDR3 is TGTGCTAGCAGCTTAGGCGTGGGACTAGCGGGGTATGAGCAGTTCTTC. Residues: CASSLGVGLAGYEQFF. The full variable domain, with the rest looked up from reference TRBV7-7 and TRBJ2-1, is GAGVSQSPRYKVTKRGQDVTLRCDPISSHATLYWYQQALGQGPEFLTYFNYEAQPDKSGLPSDRFSAERPEGSISTLTIQRTEQRDSAMYRCASSLGVGLAGYEQFFGPGTRLTVL.

The J gene is TRBJ2-3, the V gene TRBV6-5; D is unclear. The CDR3 extends over 15 amino acids. The germline gives CDR1 MNHEY, CDR2 SVGAGI. The V end lost 6 bases, the J end lost 0 bases, and 13 bases lay between the germline ends. The CDR3 DNA follows: TGTGCCAGCAGCGGCACGAGTTCTAGCACAGATACGCAGTATTTT. It codes for CASSGTSSSTDTQYF.

Comments on this clone: The sample carries other DNA sequences with the same CDR3. CDR3 coding DNA: TGTGCCAGCAGTTTGGTGAGGGATCAGCCCCAGCATTTT. It specifies CASSLVRDQPQHF. The gene calls are TRBV28 and TRBJ1-5; D is undetermined. The V end was cut by 3 bases, the J end by 5 bases, with 8 bases between. The germline gives CDR1 MDHEN, CDR2 SYDVKM. This CDR3 comprises 13 residues.

The chain uses TRBV6-2 or TRBV6-3 and TRBJ1-6, with D tentatively TRBD1 (6 bases). Trimming stripped 6 bases from V and 16 bases from J, with 16 bases between. The CDR3 is made up of 12 amino acids. The germline gives CDR1 MNHEY, CDR2 SVGEGT. For the CDR3, the DNA is TGTGCCAGCAGCGTATCACAGGGAAAACTCCACTTT. It yields the protein CASSVSQGKLHF.

This clone was seen only a few times. The chain carries TRBV21-1 and TRBJ2-2. TRBV21-1 is deemed a pseudogene. This CDR3 region has 14 residues. CDR3 amino acids: CASSKNEGTGELFF. In DNA form, the CDR3 reads TGTGCCAGCAGCAAGAATGAGGGGACCGGGGAGCTGTTTTTT.

This chain connects TRBV4-3 to TRBJ2-7; 10 positions match TRBD1. This CDR3 contains 18 residues. Trimming cost V 0 bases and J 2 bases; bases outside gene matches: 10. CDR1 is LGHNA and CDR2 is YSLEER in the germline V gene. The DNA of the CDR3 is TGCGCCAGCAGCCAAGATCTTAGTGGGGGGACAGGGGCCTACGAGCAGTACTTC. Translation: CASSQDLSGGTGAYEQYF.

The chain links TRBV27 to TRBJ1-5; no clear D. Trimming took 3 bases from V and 4 from J, leaving 7 bases between them. The CDR3 sequence is 13 residues long. CDR1 MNHEY and CDR2 SMNVEV come from the germline V gene (reference sequence). In DNA, the CDR3 is TGTGCCAGCAGTTTGTCCGGGAATCAGCCCCAGCATTTT. Translated, it gives CASSLSGNQPQHF.

The chain uses TRBV18 and TRBJ2-2; TRBD1 matches at 7 bases. V shed 5 bases and J 1 base; nucleotides not matched to a gene: 4. The length of the CDR3 is 15 residues. Germline V gene data show CDR1 as KGHSH and CDR2 as LQKENI. The CDR3 protein is CASSMTGLNTGELFF. CDR3 nucleotides: TGTGCCAGCTCAATGACAGGGCTGAACACCGGGGAGCTGTTTTTT.